This T cell receptor (beta chain) was captured in a study of OX40 agonist ivuxolimab in advanced cancers. Study-wide context: A partial response was reached by three patients: one with hepatocellular carcinoma and two with cutaneous melanoma.

CDR3 length equals 15 residues. From germline, CDR1 is SGDLS and CDR2 YYNGEE. The V end lost 1 base, the J end lost 2 bases, and 13 bases lay between the germline ends. Assay used: immunoSEQ multiplex PCR; TCRdb lists only in-frame clones, some missing. The sample lists fewer than 50,000 clones, around nine tenths occurring once. Note on this clone: What it binds is unknown.

Whole-study findings and limits: Averaging showed that CD8+ T cells had more expanded clones than CD4+ did.

The origin of this receptor is an adult with an advanced solid tumor such as melanoma, head and neck, liver or kidney cancer. The sample consisted of CD4+ or CD8+ T cells sorted from blood, taken in a trial of the OX40 agonist ivuxolimab. V is TRBV9 and J is TRBJ2-7, with D possibly matching TRBD2 (6 bases). The CDR3 here is CASSVSGTAPYEQYF. As DNA, the CDR3 is TGTGCCAGCAGCGTATCCGGGACTGCGCCCTACGAGCAGTACTTC.